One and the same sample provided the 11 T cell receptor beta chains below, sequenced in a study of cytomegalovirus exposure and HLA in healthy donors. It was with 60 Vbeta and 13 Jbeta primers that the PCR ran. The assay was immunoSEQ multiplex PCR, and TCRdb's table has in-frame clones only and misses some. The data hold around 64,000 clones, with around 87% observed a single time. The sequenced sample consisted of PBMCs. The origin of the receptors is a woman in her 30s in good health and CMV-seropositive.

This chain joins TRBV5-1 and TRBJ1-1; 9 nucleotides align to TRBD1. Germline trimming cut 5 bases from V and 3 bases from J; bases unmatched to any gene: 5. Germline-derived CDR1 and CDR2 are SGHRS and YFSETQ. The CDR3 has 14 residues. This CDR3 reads CASRGTGWDTEAFF. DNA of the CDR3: TGCGCCAGCAGAGGGACAGGGTGGGACACTGAAGCTTTCTTT.

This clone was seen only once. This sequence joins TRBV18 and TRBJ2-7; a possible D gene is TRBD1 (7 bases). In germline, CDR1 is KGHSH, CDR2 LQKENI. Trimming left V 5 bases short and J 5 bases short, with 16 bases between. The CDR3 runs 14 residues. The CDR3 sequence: CASSTRQGGDEQYF. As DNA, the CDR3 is TGTGCCAGCTCAACCCGACAGGGAGGTGACGAGCAGTACTTC.

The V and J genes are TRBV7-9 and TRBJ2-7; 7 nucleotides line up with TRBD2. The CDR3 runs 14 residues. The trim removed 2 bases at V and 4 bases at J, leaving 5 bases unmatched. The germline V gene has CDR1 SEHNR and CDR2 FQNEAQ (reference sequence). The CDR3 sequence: CASSLLRESYEQYF. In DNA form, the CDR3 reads TGTGCCAGCAGCTTATTGCGGGAGTCATACGAGCAGTACTTC.

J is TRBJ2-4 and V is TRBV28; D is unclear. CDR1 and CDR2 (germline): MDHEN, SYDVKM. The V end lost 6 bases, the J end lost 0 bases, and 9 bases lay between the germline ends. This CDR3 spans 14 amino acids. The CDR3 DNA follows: TGTGCCAGCAGAAAGCCCCTAGCCAAAAACATTCAGTACTTC. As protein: CASRKPLAKNIQYF.

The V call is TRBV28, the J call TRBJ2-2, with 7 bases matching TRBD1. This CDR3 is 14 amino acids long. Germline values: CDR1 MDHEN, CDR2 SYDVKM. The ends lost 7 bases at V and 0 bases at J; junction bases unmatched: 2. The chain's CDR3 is CASTGTANTGELFF. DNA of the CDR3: TGTGCCAGCACCGGGACAGCGAACACCGGGGAGCTGTTTTTT.

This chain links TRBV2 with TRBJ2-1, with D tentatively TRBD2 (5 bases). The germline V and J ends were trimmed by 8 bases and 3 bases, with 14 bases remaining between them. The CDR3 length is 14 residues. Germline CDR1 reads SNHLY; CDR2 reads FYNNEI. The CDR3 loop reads CASPGNGDYNEQFF. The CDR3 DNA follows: TGTGCCAGCCCGGGGAATGGGGACTACAATGAGCAGTTCTTC.

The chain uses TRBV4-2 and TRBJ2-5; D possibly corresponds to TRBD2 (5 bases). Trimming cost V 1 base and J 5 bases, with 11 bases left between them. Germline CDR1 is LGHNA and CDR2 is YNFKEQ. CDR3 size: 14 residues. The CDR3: CASSQGAGGETQYF. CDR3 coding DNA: TGTGCCAGCAGCCAAGGGGCGGGTGGTGAGACCCAGTACTTC.

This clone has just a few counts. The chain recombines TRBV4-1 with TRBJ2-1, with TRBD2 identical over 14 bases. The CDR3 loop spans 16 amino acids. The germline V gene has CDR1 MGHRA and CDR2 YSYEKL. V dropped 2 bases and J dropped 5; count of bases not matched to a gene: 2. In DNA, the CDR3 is TGCGCCAGCAGCCAACCGACTAGCGGGAGGGACAATGAGCAGTTCTTC. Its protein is CASSQPTSGRDNEQFF.

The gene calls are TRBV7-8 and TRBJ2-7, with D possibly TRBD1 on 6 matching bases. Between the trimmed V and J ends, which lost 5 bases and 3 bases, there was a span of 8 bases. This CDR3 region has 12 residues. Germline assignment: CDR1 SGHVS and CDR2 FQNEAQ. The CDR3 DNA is TGTGCCAGCAGCGCGACAGGCTACGAGCAGTACTTC. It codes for CASSATGYEQYF.

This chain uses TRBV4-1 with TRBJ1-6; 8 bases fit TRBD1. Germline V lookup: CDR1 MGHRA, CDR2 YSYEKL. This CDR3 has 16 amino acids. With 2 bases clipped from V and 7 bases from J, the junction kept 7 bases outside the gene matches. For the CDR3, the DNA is TGCGCCAGCAGCCAACCTGTAACAGGGGGGAATTCACCCCTCCACTTT. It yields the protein CASSQPVTGGNSPLHF.

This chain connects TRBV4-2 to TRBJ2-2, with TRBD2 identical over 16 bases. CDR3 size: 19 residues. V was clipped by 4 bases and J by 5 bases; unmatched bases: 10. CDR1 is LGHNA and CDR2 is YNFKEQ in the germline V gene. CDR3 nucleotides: TGTGCCAGCAGCCTCGGGATAGCGGGACTAGCGGGAGGGACCGGGGAGCTGTTTTTT. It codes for CASSLGIAGLAGGTGELFF.